What follows describes a single T cell receptor (beta chain). No antigen is known for it. Germline and junction disagree at one end, which may indicate a read error. The receptor library was made with PCR. Data came from a HiSeq X Ten. The raw public data were reprocessed by TCRdb itself: fastp quality trimming at Q25, MiXCR clonotype calling, in-frame beta chains only. Rows matching on CDR3 protein sequence are summarized as one entry with the most common DNA and genes. For this sample there are approximately 6,000 distinct CDR3 sequences; around 50% appear just once. The top ten clonotypes cover approximately 29% of the sample. The donors were patients who had localized lung adenocarcinoma, which is a subtype of non-small cell lung cancer. Samples were obtained from the centers of localized lung adenocarcinomas. CD4+ T cells from tumor tissue were profiled separately from CD8+ T cells for TCR repertoire analysis.

This entry is derived from a study of CD4 and CD8 cells across lung adenocarcinoma regions (dated by TCRdb to 2017 to 2018). Looking at the study overall: To look at intratumor heterogeneity in the T cell receptor repertoire, the study compared tumor centers against tumor margins.

CDR1 MNHEY and CDR2 SMNVEV are derived from the germline V gene (reference sequence). The CDR3, cysteine through phenylalanine, is 14 amino acids long. Only CDR3 DNA remains: 42 bases, in frame from the first base. Sequencing input: CD4+ T cells from the center of a lung tumor. The sample's cell subset or site, from its label and the paper: tumor center region. The sequence was collected from a female donor with lung adenocarcinoma. The CD4 and CD8 labels of this study may be unreliable. The chain was built from TRBV27 and TRBJ1-1; TRBD1 is a possible D gene, resting on 5 matching bases. The CDR3 region reads CASSLSGRSHEDFF. The DNA is as follows: TGTGCCAGCAGTTTATCGGGACGGTCCCATGAAGACTTCTTC.